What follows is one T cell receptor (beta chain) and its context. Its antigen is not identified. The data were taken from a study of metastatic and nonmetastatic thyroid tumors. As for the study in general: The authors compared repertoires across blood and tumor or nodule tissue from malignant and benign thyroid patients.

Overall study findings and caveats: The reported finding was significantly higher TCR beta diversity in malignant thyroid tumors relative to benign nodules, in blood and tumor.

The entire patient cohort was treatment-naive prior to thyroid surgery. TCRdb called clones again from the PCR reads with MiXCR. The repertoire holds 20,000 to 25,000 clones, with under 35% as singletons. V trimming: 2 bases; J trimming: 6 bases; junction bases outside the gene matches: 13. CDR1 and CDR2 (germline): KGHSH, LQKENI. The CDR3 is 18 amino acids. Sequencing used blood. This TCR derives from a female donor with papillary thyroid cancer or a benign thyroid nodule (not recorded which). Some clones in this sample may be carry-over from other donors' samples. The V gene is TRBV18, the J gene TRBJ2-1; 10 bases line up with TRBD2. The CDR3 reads CASSPGVGTSDRGNEQFF. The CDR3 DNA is TGTGCCAGCTCACCAGGGGTCGGGACTAGCGATCGAGGCAATGAGCAGTTCTTC.